Listed below are T cell receptor beta chains from one sample, sequenced in a study of T-cell memory formation after mild COVID-19. TCRdb passed the 5' RACE reads through MiXCR, listing each CDR3 protein once. The table includes a few hundred thousand distinct CDR3 sequences, less than 25% detected once. The sample comprised PBMCs or a T cell subset sorted from them (not recorded which). The receptors were sampled from a young man who had mild COVID-19 (a few samples of this study predate the infection). Cell type and time point are not known. CDR3s include the opening cysteine and the closing phenylalanine or tryptophan. The order of the fields is J gene, V gene, D gene, clone size, CDR3 protein, CDR3 DNA. The D gene is left open where the match is weak. Not all rows give a size; the values are once, few, many and, for expanded clones, a class.

TRBJ2-5	TRBV7-6	TRBD2	NA	CASSLVAGGVQETQYF	TGTGCCAGCAGCTTAGTAGCGGGGGGGGTCCAAGAGACCCAGTACTTC
TRBJ2-2	TRBV6-4	TRBD2	many	CASSGRAGAHTGELFF	TGTGCCAGCAGTGGTCGAGCGGGGGCCCACACCGGGGAGCTGTTTTTT
TRBJ2-1	TRBV3-1	TRBD2	many	CASSPWRGVYNEQFF	TGTGCCAGCAGCCCATGGCGGGGGGTCTACAATGAGCAGTTCTTC
TRBJ2-1	TRBV29-1	TRBD1	few	CSVRTGSDEQFF	TGCAGCGTTAGGACAGGGTCGGATGAGCAGTTCTTC
TRBJ2-1	TRBV9	TRBD2	few	CASTRAGGYNEQFF	TGTGCCAGCACAAGAGCGGGGGGGTACAATGAGCAGTTCTTC
TRBJ1-2	TRBV5-1	TRBD1	few	CASSRTGSLERGYTF	TGCGCCAGCAGCCGGACAGGGTCCCTCGAGCGGGGCTACACCTTC
TRBJ2-3	TRBV20-1	TRBD1	few	CSAKGQGVTDTQYF	TGCAGTGCTAAGGGACAGGGGGTGACAGATACGCAGTATTTT
TRBJ2-3	TRBV7-2	NA	NA	CVSSQGRSTDTQYF	TGTGTCAGCAGCCAGGGGAGGAGCACAGATACGCAGTATTTT
TRBJ2-3	TRBV5-1	TRBD2	few	CASSPGLAAPGTDTQYF	TGCGCCAGCAGCCCGGGACTAGCGGCCCCTGGCACAGATACGCAGTATTTT
TRBJ1-1	TRBV20-1	NA	few	CSARHLPPGVVRYWAEAFF	TGCAGTGCTAGACACCTTCCTCCAGGGGTGGTTCGCTATTGGGCTGAAGCTTTCTTT
TRBJ2-7	TRBV14	NA	NA	CASSQISYEQYF	TGTGCCAGCAGCCAAATCAGCTACGAGCAGTACTTC
TRBJ1-5	TRBV12-3/TRBV12-4	NA	NA	CASSLYQPQHF	TGTGCCAGCAGTCTCTATCAGCCCCAGCATTTT
TRBJ1-2	TRBV5-4	NA	NA	CASSLADRNYGYTF	TGTGCCAGCAGCTTGGCCGACCGTAACTATGGCTACACCTTC
TRBJ2-5	TRBV7-9	NA	NA	CASSTSQAFKETQYF	TGTGCCAGCAGCACCAGTCAGGCTTTTAAAGAGACCCAGTACTTC
TRBJ2-7	TRBV4-3	NA	NA	CASSQARQNYEQYF	TGCGCCAGCAGCCAAGCGCGGCAAAACTACGAGCAGTACTTC
TRBJ2-2	TRBV6-2/TRBV6-3	TRBD2	NA	CASSYSTSGGSNTGELFF	TGTGCCAGCAGTTACTCGACTAGCGGGGGGTCGAACACCGGGGAGCTGTTTTTT
TRBJ1-5	TRBV4-1	NA	NA	CASSQALPTVQPQHF	TGCGCCAGCAGCCAAGCCCTACCAACCGTCCAGCCCCAGCATTTT
TRBJ2-5	TRBV3-1	NA	few	CASSQLAGGPARETQYF	TGTGCCAGCAGCCAACTTGCCGGGGGGCCGGCGAGAGAGACCCAGTACTTC
TRBJ1-1	TRBV7-2	NA	NA	CASSLFSGDTEAFF	TGTGCCAGCAGCTTATTTTCGGGGGACACTGAAGCTTTCTTT
TRBJ2-7	TRBV5-5	NA	few	CASAPAGPYEQYF	TGTGCCAGTGCTCCCGCGGGACCCTACGAGCAGTACTTC
TRBJ2-5	TRBV5-4	NA	NA	CASSLVGLLQETQYF	TGTGCCAGCAGCTTGGTGGGGCTTTTACAAGAGACCCAGTACTTC
TRBJ2-1	TRBV5-1	TRBD2	many	CASSLGSAGGPREQFF	TGCGCCAGCAGCTTGGGTTCAGCGGGGGGGCCCCGTGAGCAGTTCTTC
TRBJ1-1	TRBV5-5	NA	few	CASSLEPIIEAFF	TGTGCCAGCAGCTTGGAGCCTATCATTGAAGCTTTCTTT
TRBJ2-1	TRBV12-3/TRBV12-4	NA	few	CASSPWGGGSYNEQFF	TGTGCCAGCAGCCCGTGGGGAGGGGGCTCCTACAATGAGCAGTTCTTC
TRBJ2-4	TRBV7-3	NA	few	CASSPTGSLAKNIQYF	TGTGCCAGCAGTCCGACAGGCTCCCTAGCCAAAAACATTCAGTACTTC
TRBJ1-1	TRBV5-1	NA	many	CASSFGGSSMNTEAFF	TGCGCCAGCAGCTTCGGGGGGTCGAGTATGAACACTGAAGCTTTCTTT
TRBJ2-1	TRBV7-8	NA	NA	CASSWVGGGRNEQFF	TGTGCCAGCAGCTGGGTAGGGGGGGGTAGGAATGAGCAGTTCTTC
TRBJ2-7	TRBV29-1	NA	many	CSVTGTLSSYEQYF	TGCAGCGTTACCGGGACATTGAGCTCCTACGAGCAGTACTTC
TRBJ2-7	TRBV4-3	NA	NA	CASSQFLGSYEQYF	TGCGCCAGCAGCCAATTTCTGGGTTCCTACGAGCAGTACTTC
TRBJ1-4	TRBV9	NA	few	CASSVGTGSREKLFF	TGTGCCAGCAGCGTAGGAACGGGGTCGCGGGAAAAACTGTTTTTT
TRBJ2-4	TRBV4-3	NA	NA	CASSQEGSLAKNIQYF	TGCGCCAGCAGCCAAGAGGGCAGCCTAGCCAAAAACATTCAGTACTTC
TRBJ2-1	TRBV6-6	NA	few	CASSPRAGNEQFF	TGTGCCAGCAGCCCCCGAGCGGGCAATGAGCAGTTCTTC
TRBJ2-5	TRBV5-1	TRBD1	many	CASSLQGAETQYF	TGCGCCAGCAGCTTGCAGGGGGCGGAGACCCAGTACTTC
TRBJ1-6	TRBV14	NA	NA	CASSPRFASNSPLHF	TGTGCCAGCAGCCCTCGGTTTGCTAGCAATTCACCCCTCCACTTT